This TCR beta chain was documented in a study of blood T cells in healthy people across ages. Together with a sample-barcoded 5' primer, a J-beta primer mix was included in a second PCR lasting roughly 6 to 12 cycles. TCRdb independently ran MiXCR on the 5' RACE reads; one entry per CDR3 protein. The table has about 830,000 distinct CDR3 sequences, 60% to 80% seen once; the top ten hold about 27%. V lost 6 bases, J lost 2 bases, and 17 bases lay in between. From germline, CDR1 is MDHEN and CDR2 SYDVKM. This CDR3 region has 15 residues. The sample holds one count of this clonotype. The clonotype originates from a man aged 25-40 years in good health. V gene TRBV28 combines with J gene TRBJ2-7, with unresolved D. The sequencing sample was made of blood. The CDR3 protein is CASRPIVLYTYEQYF. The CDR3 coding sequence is TGTGCCAGCAGACCTATTGTGTTGTATACCTACGAGCAGTACTTC.